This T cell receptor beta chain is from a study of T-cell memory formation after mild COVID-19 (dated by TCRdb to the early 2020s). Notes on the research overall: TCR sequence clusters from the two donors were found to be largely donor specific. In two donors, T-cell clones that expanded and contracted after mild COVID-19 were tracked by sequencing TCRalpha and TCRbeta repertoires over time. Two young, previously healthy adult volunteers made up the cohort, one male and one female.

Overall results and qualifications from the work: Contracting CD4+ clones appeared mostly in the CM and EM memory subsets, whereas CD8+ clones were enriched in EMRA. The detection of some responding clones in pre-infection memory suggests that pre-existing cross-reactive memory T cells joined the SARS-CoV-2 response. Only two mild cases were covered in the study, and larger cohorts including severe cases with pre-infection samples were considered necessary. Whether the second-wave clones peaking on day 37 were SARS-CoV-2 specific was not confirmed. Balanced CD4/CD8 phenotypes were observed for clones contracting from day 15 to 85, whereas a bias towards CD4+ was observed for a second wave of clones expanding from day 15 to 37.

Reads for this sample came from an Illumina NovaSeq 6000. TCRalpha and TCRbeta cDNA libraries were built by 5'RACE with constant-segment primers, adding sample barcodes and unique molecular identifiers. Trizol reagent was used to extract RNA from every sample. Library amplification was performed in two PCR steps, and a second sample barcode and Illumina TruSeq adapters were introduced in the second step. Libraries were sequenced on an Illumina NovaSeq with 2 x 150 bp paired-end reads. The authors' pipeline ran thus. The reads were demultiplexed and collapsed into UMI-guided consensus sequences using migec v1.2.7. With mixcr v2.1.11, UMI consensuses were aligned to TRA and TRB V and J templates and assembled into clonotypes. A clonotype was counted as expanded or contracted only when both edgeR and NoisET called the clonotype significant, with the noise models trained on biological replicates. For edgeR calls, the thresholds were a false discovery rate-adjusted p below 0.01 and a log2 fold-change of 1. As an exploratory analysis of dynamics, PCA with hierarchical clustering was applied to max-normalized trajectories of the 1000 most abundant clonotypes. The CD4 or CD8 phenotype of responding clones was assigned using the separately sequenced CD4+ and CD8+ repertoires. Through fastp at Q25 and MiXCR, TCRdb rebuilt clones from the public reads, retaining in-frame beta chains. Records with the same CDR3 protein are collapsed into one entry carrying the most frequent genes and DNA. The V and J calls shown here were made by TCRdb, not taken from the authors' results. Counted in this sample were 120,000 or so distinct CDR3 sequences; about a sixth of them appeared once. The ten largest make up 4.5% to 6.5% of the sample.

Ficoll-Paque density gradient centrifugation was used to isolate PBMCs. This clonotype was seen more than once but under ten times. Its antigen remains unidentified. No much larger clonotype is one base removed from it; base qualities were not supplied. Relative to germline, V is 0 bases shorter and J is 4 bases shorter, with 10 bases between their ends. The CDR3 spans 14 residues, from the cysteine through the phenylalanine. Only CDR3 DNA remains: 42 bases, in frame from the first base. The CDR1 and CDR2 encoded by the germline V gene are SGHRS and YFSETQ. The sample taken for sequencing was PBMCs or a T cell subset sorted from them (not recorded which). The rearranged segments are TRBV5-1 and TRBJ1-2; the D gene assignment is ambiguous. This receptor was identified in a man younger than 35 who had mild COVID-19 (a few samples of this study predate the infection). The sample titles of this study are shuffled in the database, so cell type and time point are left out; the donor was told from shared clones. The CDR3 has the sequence CASSLAEVGYGYTF. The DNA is TGCGCCAGCAGCTTGGCCGAGGTAGGCTATGGCTACACCTTC.